This T cell receptor beta chain was observed in a study of human T cells and chemical hapten exposure. Authors' data handling: Between roughly 23,224 and 700,000 TCRs appeared in each sample, and the median stood at about 100,000. TCRdb re-analysed the RACE reads in MiXCR, keeping a single row per CDR3 protein. The V and J calls were not made by the authors but by TCRdb's processing. The profile shows over 75,000 distinct CDR3 sequences, under 9% of them singletons. The time point: patch test 1, 2 weeks after DPC sensitization. Indicated treatment: therapeutic diphenylcyclopropenone sensitization with weekly scalp DPC. The TCR was taken from a woman aged 25 to 39 with alopecia areata. Some clones in this sample may be carry-over from other donors' samples. Material: whole blood, obtained in connection with sensitization to the hapten diphenylcyclopropenone (DPC).

Written as DNA, the CDR3 is TGTGCCAGCAGCTTGGCAGTAGGGAACTACGACGAGCAGTACTTC. This translates into CASSLAVGNYDEQYF. The chain combines TRBV5-4 with TRBJ2-7; D remains ambiguous. CDR1 SGHNT and CDR2 YYREEE come from the germline V gene (reference sequence). This CDR3 comprises 15 residues. The V end was cut by 0 bases, the J end by 5 bases, with 15 bases between.